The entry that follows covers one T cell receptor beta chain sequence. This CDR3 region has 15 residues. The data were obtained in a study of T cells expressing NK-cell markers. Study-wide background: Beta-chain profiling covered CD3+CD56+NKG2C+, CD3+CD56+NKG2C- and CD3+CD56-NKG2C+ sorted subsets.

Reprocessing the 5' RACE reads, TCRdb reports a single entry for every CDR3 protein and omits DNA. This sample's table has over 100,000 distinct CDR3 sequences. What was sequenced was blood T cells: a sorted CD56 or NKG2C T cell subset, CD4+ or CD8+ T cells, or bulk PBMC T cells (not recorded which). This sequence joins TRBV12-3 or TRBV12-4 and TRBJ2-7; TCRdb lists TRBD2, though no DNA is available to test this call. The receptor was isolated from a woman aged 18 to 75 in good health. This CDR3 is CASSLFTSGTYEQYF.